The text below deals with one T cell receptor beta chain. What it binds is not known. Using immunoSEQ multiplex PCR, the repertoire was profiled, and TCRdb retains in-frame clones only, with some absent. Among roughly 140,000 clones listed, 85% to 95% were seen once. This entry comes from a study of CD4+ T cells in melanoma. CDR3 size: 14 residues. Losses at the gene ends were 5 bases for V and 0 bases for J; bases not matched to a gene: 4. The V gene's germline CDR1 is SGHRS and CDR2 YFSETQ. Study-wide points: Reportedly, melanoma neoantigen-specific CD4+ T cells showed varied differentiation states.

The chain couples TRBV5-1 to TRBJ2-5; 7 nucleotides match TRBD2. This TCR was sampled from a human donor with melanoma. The chain's CDR3 is CASRRGGNQETQYF. CDR3 DNA: TGCGCCAGCAGGCGGGGAGGGAACCAAGAGACCCAGTACTTC.